This T cell receptor beta chain comes out of a study of early T cells in non-severe SARS-CoV-2 infection. Study information: Chains were unpaired, as sequencing was done on bulk RNA from unsorted whole blood. Broader study findings: Matching results from VDJdb favored anti-spike CD8 responses, leaving private and CD4 specificities undetected.

Tagging with unique molecular identifiers was applied to individual cDNA molecules. Via MiXCR, TCRdb re-called the 5' RACE reads, giving one row per CDR3 protein. The sample consists of about 48,000 distinct CDR3 sequences, approximately 9.8% of them appearing once. As to this clonotype: Its antigen is currently unknown.

The trim removed 3 bases at V and 2 bases at J, leaving 7 bases unmatched. CDR1 and CDR2 (germline): DFQATT, SNEGSKA (reference sequence). The CDR3 is 15 amino acids. The chain links TRBV20-1 to TRBJ2-7; TRBD1 matches 10 bases. The origin of this receptor is an adult who was a healthcare worker with PCR-confirmed SARS-CoV-2 infection or an uninfected control (not recorded which). The sequencing input was whole blood. CDR3 residues: CSAREPGQGTYEQYF. Here the CDR3 DNA reads TGCAGTGCTAGGGAGCCGGGACAGGGGACCTACGAGCAGTACTTC.